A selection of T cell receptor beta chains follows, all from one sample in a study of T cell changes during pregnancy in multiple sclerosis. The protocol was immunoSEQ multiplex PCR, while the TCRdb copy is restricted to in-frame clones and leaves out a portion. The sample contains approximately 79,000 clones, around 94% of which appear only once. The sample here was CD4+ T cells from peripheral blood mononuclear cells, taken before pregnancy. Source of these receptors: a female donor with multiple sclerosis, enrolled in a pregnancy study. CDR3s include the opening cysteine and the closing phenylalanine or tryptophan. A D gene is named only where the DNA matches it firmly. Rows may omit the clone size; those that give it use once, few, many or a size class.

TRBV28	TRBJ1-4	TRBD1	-	CASSSGQGENEKLFF	TGTGCCAGCAGTTCCGGACAGGGGGAAAATGAAAAACTGTTTTTT
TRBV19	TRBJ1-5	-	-	CASAPGGLGQPQHF	TGTGCCAGCGCCCCCGGGGGGTTGGGGCAGCCCCAGCATTTT
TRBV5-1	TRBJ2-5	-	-	CASSLDTGQETQYF	TGCGCCAGCAGCTTGGATACAGGCCAAGAGACCCAGTACTTC
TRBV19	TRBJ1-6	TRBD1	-	CAGSHRQGRLPNSPLHF	TGTGCCGGAAGCCACAGACAGGGGCGTCTTCCTAATTCACCCCTCCACTTT
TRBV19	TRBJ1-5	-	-	CASSMGSGISNQPQHF	TGTGCCAGTAGTATGGGGTCAGGGATTAGCAATCAGCCCCAGCATTTT
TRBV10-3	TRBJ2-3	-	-	CAISAMATDTQYF	TGTGCCATCAGTGCCATGGCCACAGATACGCAGTATTTT
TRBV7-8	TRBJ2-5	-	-	CASSFDSQETQYF	TGTGCCAGCAGCTTTGACTCCCAAGAGACCCAGTACTTC
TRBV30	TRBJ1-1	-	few	CAWSVTVNTEAFF	TGTGCCTGGAGTGTAACAGTGAACACTGAAGCTTTCTTT
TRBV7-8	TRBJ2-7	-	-	CASSLRTPYEQYF	TGTGCCAGCAGCCTAAGGACACCCTACGAGCAGTACTTC
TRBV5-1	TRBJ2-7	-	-	CASSLTGKLAYEQYF	TGCGCCAGCAGCTTAACAGGGAAATTGGCCTACGAGCAGTACTTC
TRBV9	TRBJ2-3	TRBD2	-	CASSSRLAGTTDTQYF	TGTGCCAGCAGCTCCCGACTAGCGGGGACCACAGATACGCAGTATTTT
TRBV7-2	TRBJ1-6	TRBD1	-	CASSYQPGQRYNSPLHF	TGTGCCAGCAGCTACCAACCGGGACAGAGATATAATTCACCCCTCCACTTT
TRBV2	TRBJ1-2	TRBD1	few	CATLGDRGADYTF	TGTGCCACCCTTGGGGACAGGGGAGCGGACTACACCTTC
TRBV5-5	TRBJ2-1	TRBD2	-	CASLRSGGENEQFF	TGTGCCAGCCTTCGTAGCGGGGGAGAGAATGAGCAGTTCTTC
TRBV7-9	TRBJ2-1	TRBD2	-	CASSSAGTIYEQFF	TGTGCCAGCAGCTCCGCCGGGACTATATATGAGCAGTTCTTC
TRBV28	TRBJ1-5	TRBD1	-	CASSSPQRTGVLRFYQPQHF	TGTGCCAGCAGTTCACCACAAAGGACAGGGGTGTTAAGGTTTTATCAGCCCCAGCATTTT
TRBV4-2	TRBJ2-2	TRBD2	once	CASSQGTSTGELFF	TGTGCCAGCAGCCAAGGGACTAGCACCGGGGAGCTGTTTTTT
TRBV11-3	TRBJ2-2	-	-	CASSPPGRGNTGELFF	TGTGCCAGCAGCCCTCCGGGTAGGGGGAACACCGGGGAGCTGTTTTTT
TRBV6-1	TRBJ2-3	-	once	CASSEGGHRTDTQYF	TGTGCCAGCAGTGAAGGGGGGCATCGAACAGATACGCAGTATTTT
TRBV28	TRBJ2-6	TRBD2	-	CASSPWTSGRANSGANVLTF	TGTGCCAGCAGTCCTTGGACTAGCGGGAGGGCAAACTCTGGGGCCAACGTCCTGACTTTC
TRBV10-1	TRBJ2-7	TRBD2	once	CASSDLAGANVYEQYF	TGCGCCAGCAGTGACCTAGCGGGAGCCAACGTCTACGAGCAGTACTTC
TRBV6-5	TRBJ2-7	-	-	CASMREPFYEQYF	TGTGCCAGCATGAGGGAGCCTTTCTACGAGCAGTACTTC
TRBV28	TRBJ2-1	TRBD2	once	CASSFDGLAVLNEQFF	TGTGCCAGCAGTTTTGACGGACTAGCGGTCCTCAATGAGCAGTTCTTC
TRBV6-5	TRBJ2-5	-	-	CASSINFSQETQYF	TGTGCCAGCAGTATAAATTTTTCCCAAGAGACCCAGTACTTC
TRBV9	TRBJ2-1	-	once	CASSVDLPGRTSNEQFF	TGTGCCAGCAGCGTAGATCTACCCGGGAGAACGTCCAATGAGCAGTTCTTC
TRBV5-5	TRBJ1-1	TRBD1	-	CASSSPETGGTEAFF	TGTGCCAGCAGCTCCCCCGAGACAGGGGGGACTGAAGCTTTCTTT
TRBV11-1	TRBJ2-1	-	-	CASSPLGGWIGNEQFF	TGTGCCAGCAGCCCGCTGGGCGGGTGGATAGGGAATGAGCAGTTCTTC
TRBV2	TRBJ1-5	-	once	CASSEGLSKDQPQHF	TGTGCCAGCAGCGAGGGACTAAGTAAGGATCAGCCCCAGCATTTT
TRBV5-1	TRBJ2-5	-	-	CASSLAMETQYF	TGCGCCAGCAGCTTGGCCATGGAGACCCAGTACTTC
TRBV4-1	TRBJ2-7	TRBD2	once	CASSPRSGRGYEQYF	TGCGCCAGCAGCCCTCGGAGCGGGAGGGGTTACGAGCAGTACTTC
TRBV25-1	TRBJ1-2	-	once	CASSEGFYGYTF	TGTGCCAGCAGTGAGGGCTTCTATGGCTACACCTTC
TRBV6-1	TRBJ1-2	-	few	CASSAGLANYGYTF	TGTGCCAGCAGCGCAGGGTTGGCTAACTATGGCTACACCTTC
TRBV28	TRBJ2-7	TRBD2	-	CASSSLAGGSYEQYF	TGTGCCAGCAGTTCTTTAGCGGGAGGGTCCTACGAGCAGTACTTC
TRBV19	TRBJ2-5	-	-	CASSIGGRWETQYF	TGTGCCAGTAGTATAGGGGGGAGGTGGGAGACCCAGTACTTC
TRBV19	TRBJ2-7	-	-	CASRGAGGSYEQYF	TGTGCCAGTAGGGGGGCAGGAGGCTCCTACGAGCAGTACTTC
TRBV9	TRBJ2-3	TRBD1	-	CASSVGQGVGTDTQYF	TGTGCCAGCAGCGTAGGACAGGGGGTAGGCACAGATACGCAGTATTTT
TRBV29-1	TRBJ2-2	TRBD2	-	CSVEASGSSGELFF	TGCAGCGTTGAAGCTAGCGGGAGTTCCGGGGAGCTGTTTTTT
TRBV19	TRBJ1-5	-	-	CASSTQTDSRQPQHF	TGTGCCAGTAGTACCCAGACGGATTCGCGGCAGCCCCAGCATTTT
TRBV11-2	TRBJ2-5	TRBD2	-	CASTLLGRGQETQYF	TGTGCCAGCACTCTTCTAGGGAGGGGACAAGAGACCCAGTACTTC
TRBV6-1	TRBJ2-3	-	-	CASSGRQSTDTQYF	TGTGCCAGCAGTGGCCGACAGAGCACAGATACGCAGTATTTT
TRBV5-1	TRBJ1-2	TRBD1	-	CASSLVRTGSLNYGYTF	TGCGCCAGCAGCTTGGTACGGACAGGGTCTCTTAACTATGGCTACACCTTC
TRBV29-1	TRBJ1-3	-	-	CSVLVPPSGNTIYF	TGCAGCGTCCTTGTTCCCCCCTCTGGAAACACCATATATTTT
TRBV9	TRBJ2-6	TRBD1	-	CASSDRDSGNTGANVLTF	TGTGCCAGCAGCGACCGGGACAGCGGCAATACTGGGGCCAACGTCCTGACTTTC
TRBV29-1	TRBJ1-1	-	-	CSVEDLEAPWNTEAFF	TGCAGCGTTGAAGATCTCGAGGCCCCGTGGAACACTGAAGCTTTCTTT
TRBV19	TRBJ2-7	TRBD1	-	CASTSTGAPYEQYF	TGTGCCAGTACATCGACAGGGGCCCCCTACGAGCAGTACTTC
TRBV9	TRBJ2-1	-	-	CASSVEGFGEQFF	TGTGCCAGCAGCGTAGAAGGCTTCGGGGAGCAGTTCTTC
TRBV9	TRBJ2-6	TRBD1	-	CASSATPGQGGGTGANVLTF	TGTGCCAGCAGCGCAACTCCGGGACAGGGAGGAGGAACTGGGGCCAACGTCCTGACTTTC
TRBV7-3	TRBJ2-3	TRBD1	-	CASSLTGTGLTDTQYF	TGTGCCAGCAGCTTAACTGGGACAGGCCTAACAGATACGCAGTATTTT
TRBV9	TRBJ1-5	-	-	CASSTRDGTGPQHF	TGTGCCAGCAGCACCCGGGACGGGACTGGGCCCCAGCATTTT
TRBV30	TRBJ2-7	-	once	CAWMKGREQYF	TGTGCCTGGATGAAGGGGCGGGAGCAGTACTTC
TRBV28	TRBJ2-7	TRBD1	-	CASSLAGTGDEQYF	TGTGCCAGCAGTTTAGCCGGGACAGGGGACGAGCAGTACTTC
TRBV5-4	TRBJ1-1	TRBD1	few	CASSVGTGRTEAFF	TGTGCCAGCAGCGTTGGGACAGGGCGCACTGAAGCTTTCTTT
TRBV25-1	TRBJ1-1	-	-	CASRQILNTEAFF	TGTGCCAGCAGACAGATTTTGAACACTGAAGCTTTCTTT
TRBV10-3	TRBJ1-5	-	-	CAISEGDPQGQPQHF	TGTGCCATCAGTGAGGGAGACCCCCAGGGTCAGCCCCAGCATTTT
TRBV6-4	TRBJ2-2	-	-	CASSPDRNTGELFF	TGTGCCAGCAGTCCCGACAGAAACACCGGGGAGCTGTTTTTT
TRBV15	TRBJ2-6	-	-	CATSRSRVSGANVLTF	TGTGCCACCAGCCGATCCAGGGTTTCTGGGGCCAACGTCCTGACTTTC
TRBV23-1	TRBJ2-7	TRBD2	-	CASSQSPGGGAFLYEQYF	TGCGCCAGCAGTCAATCGCCCGGCGGGGGGGCCTTCCTCTACGAGCAGTACTTC